Listed here are 31 T cell receptor beta chains from one sample, sequenced in a study of memory CD4+ T cells and cytomegalovirus serostatus. Profiling relied on immunoSEQ multiplex PCR, and the TCRdb table lists in-frame clones only, not all of them. The data show some 57,000 clones, roughly 80% seen once. The sort gate was single viable CD3+CD4+CD8-CD45RO+ cells for memory CD4+ T cells. Sequenced input: memory CD4+ T cells from blood. The receptor source for this set is an adult in good health and CMV-seronegative.

The chain employs TRBV6-1 and TRBJ1-5; 11 nucleotides match TRBD1. The J segment lost 0 bases and the V segment lost 4 bases, leaving 2 bases of the junction unmatched. The CDR3 runs to 16 residues. CDR1 is MNHNS and CDR2 is SASEGT in the germline V gene. CDR3 region: CASSGTGGYSNQPQHF. In DNA form, the CDR3 reads TGTGCCAGCAGTGGGACAGGGGGCTATAGCAATCAGCCCCAGCATTTT.

This clone was seen a handful of times. The rearrangement links TRBV5-5 to TRBJ1-2, with 7 bases that match TRBD1. Trimming cost V 0 bases and J 8 bases; bases outside gene matches: 19. CDR1 and CDR2 (germline): SGHKS, YYEKEE (reference sequence). The CDR3 totals 18 residues. CDR3 sequence (DNA): TGTGCCAGCAGCTTGGACTACTTTCAGAGACAGGGTTCTGGCGGCTACACCTTC. Amino acids: CASSLDYFQRQGSGGYTF.

This clone was counted between two and nine times. The chain recombines TRBV19 with TRBJ1-1; D might be TRBD1 (6 bases). The CDR3 runs 13 residues. V was shortened by 5 bases and J by 3 bases, with 10 bases between the two germline ends. Germline V lookup: CDR1 LNHDA, CDR2 SQIVND (reference sequence). CDR3 nucleotide sequence: TGTGCCAGTAGTCATAAGGGGGACACTGAAGCTTTCTTT. Translation: CASSHKGDTEAFF.

This chain uses TRBV11-1 with TRBJ2-7, with D maybe TRBD2 (5 bases). The CDR3 has 13 amino acids. The germline V gene encodes CDR1 SGHAT and CDR2 FQDESV (reference sequence). With 5 bases removed from V and 2 bases from J, the gap between germline ends came to 10 bases. The DNA for the CDR3 is TGTGCCAGCAGCCCTCCCGGGGCCTACGAGCAGTACTTC. Protein: CASSPPGAYEQYF.

The V gene is TRBV19, the J gene TRBJ1-1, with D perhaps TRBD1 (5 bases). Germline V lookup: CDR1 LNHDA, CDR2 SQIVND (reference sequence). There are 13 residues in the CDR3. V shed 5 bases and J shed 4 bases, with 11 bases lying between them. This chain's CDR3 is CASSWGGSTEAFF. As DNA, the CDR3 is TGTGCCAGTAGTTGGGGGGGATCCACTGAAGCTTTCTTT.

The chain links TRBV10-3 to TRBJ1-3; no clear D. V was shortened by 3 bases and J by 3 bases, with 12 bases between the two germline ends. The CDR3 sequence is 15 residues long. Germline-derived CDR1 and CDR2 are ENHRY and SYGVKD. The CDR3 here is CAISDTGKFGNTIYF. The CDR3 DNA is TGTGCCATCAGTGATACTGGGAAATTTGGAAACACCATATATTTT.

The chain combines TRBV6-1 with TRBJ1-2; D is ambiguous. This CDR3 spans 12 amino acids. Trimming cost V 5 bases and J 4 bases, with 8 bases left between them. Germline V gene data show CDR1 as MNHNS and CDR2 as SASEGT. CDR3 amino acids: CASSPGLYGYTF. The CDR3 region has the DNA TGTGCCAGCAGTCCAGGACTCTATGGCTACACCTTC.

As to this clone: One end of the junction varies from germline; a read error may be responsible. Other DNA sequences within the sample encode an identical CDR3. The V call is TRBV18, the J call TRBJ2-7; 8 nucleotides match TRBD2. The CDR3 is 14 amino acids. CDR1 is KGHSH, CDR2 LQKENI, per germline. The CDR3 here is CASSPGGTSPAQYF. In nucleotides, the CDR3 is TGTGCCAGCTCACCAGGGGGGACTAGTCCCGCGCAGTACTTT.

This clone appeared once. This sequence joins TRBV25-1 and TRBJ1-3; TRBD1 might be the D (6 bases). Germline V lookup: CDR1 MGHDK, CDR2 SYGVNS. The V end was cut by 3 bases, the J end by 0 bases, with 12 bases between. This CDR3 comprises 16 residues. This CDR3 reads CASSDLWTDSGNTIYF. As DNA, the CDR3 is TGTGCCAGCAGTGACCTTTGGACAGACTCTGGAAACACCATATATTTT.

The V and J genes are TRBV2 and TRBJ1-1; 8 nucleotides line up with TRBD1. This CDR3 spans 14 amino acids. J gave up 0 bases and V 6 bases, and 3 bases lay outside the gene matches. Germline V gives CDR1 SNHLY, CDR2 FYNNEI. The CDR3 nucleotides are TGTGCCAGCAGCCGACAGGGGATGAACACTGAAGCTTTCTTT. The encoded protein is CASSRQGMNTEAFF.

This clone came up a few times. V usage is TRBV5-1 and J usage is TRBJ2-3; D is unclear. The germline gives CDR1 SGHRS, CDR2 YFSETQ. V gave up 1 base and J gave up 2 bases, with 11 bases separating them. This CDR3 has 15 amino acids. In DNA form, the CDR3 reads TGCGCCAGCAGCTTGATGCCAATCAACACAGATACGCAGTATTTT. Residues: CASSLMPINTDTQYF.

The chain joins TRBV7-9 to TRBJ1-4, with D tentatively TRBD1 (5 bases). Germline-derived CDR1 and CDR2 are SEHNR and FQNEAQ (reference sequence). CDR3 size: 17 residues. Trimming shortened V by 4 bases and J by 0 bases, and 15 bases separated the two germline ends. The CDR3 here is CASSSKWDDSTNEKLFF. CDR3 DNA: TGTGCCAGCAGCTCAAAGTGGGACGACTCAACTAATGAAAAACTGTTTTTT.

This chain links TRBV5-4 with TRBJ1-3, with 7 bases matching TRBD1. The CDR3 length is 14 residues. Trimming at V came to 1 base and at J to 2 bases, leaving 0 bases not matched to a gene. Looked up from germline, CDR1 is SGHNT and CDR2 is YYREEE (reference sequence). Written as DNA, the CDR3 is TGTGCCAGCAGCTTGACAGGGGCTGGAAACACCATATATTTT. Translation gives CASSLTGAGNTIYF.

This chain joins TRBV29-1 and TRBJ1-3; D is possibly TRBD1 (5 bases). CDR1 and CDR2 (germline): SQVTM, ANQGSEA. V was clipped by 6 bases and J by 0 bases, with 15 bases between them. The CDR3 sequence is 15 residues long. The CDR3 nucleotides read TGCAGCGTGCGAGGGACCGAAAGCTCTGGAAACACCATATATTTT. Protein product: CSVRGTESSGNTIYF.

The V call is TRBV2, the J call TRBJ1-2; D may be TRBD1 (5 bases). V lost 3 bases to trimming and J lost 7 bases, with 21 bases between them. The CDR3 totals 16 residues. CDR1 is SNHLY and CDR2 is FYNNEI in the germline V gene. CDR3 bases: TGTGCCAGCAGTGATTTTACCGGGGGAAGGGCCTCTGGCTACACCTTC. It encodes CASSDFTGGRASGYTF.

Note on this clone: The same CDR3 can be traced to other DNA sequences in this sample. The genes are TRBV7-9 and TRBJ1-5, with 8 bases aligning to TRBD1. V lost 3 bases, J lost 5 bases, and 0 bases stayed unmatched. This CDR3 comprises 13 residues. Germline lookup yields CDR1 SEHNR and CDR2 FQNEAQ (reference sequence). CDR3 coding DNA: TGTGCCAGCAGCTTGGACAGGGATCAGCCCCAGCATTTT. This gives the protein CASSLDRDQPQHF.

J is TRBJ2-1 and V is TRBV27, with TRBD2 matching 12 bases. The germline gives CDR1 MNHEY, CDR2 SMNVEV (reference sequence). The CDR3 runs 14 residues. The trim removed 6 bases at V and 5 bases at J, leaving 2 bases unmatched. The CDR3 is CASRTSGGHNEQFF. DNA of the CDR3: TGTGCCAGCAGGACTAGCGGGGGCCACAATGAGCAGTTCTTC.

This chain uses TRBV2 with TRBJ1-2; 11 bases are shared with TRBD1. Per germline, CDR1 SNHLY and CDR2 FYNNEI. This CDR3 has 15 residues. Trimming at V came to 5 bases and at J to 8 bases, leaving 10 bases not matched to a gene. The CDR3 DNA is TGTGCCAGCAGTCCGGACAGGGGGCGGTTGCGAGGCTACACCTTC. Translating gives CASSPDRGRLRGYTF.

This rearrangement joins TRBV4-1 to TRBJ1-2; D possibly corresponds to TRBD1 (5 bases). CDR1 is MGHRA and CDR2 is YSYEKL in the germline V gene. The CDR3 has 15 residues. V was clipped by 0 bases and J by 2 bases, with 10 bases between them. The CDR3 bases are TGCGCCAGCAGCCAAGATAGGGGCACCAACTATGGCTACACCTTC. This codes for CASSQDRGTNYGYTF.

The chain has TRBV27 and TRBJ2-7; possibly TRBD1 for D (5 bases). Trimming removed 2 bases from V and 3 bases from J, with 14 bases in between. Per the germline V gene, CDR1 is MNHEY and CDR2 is SMNVEV (reference sequence). The CDR3 runs to 15 residues. CDR3 protein: CASSLSLGVNYEQYF. CDR3 DNA sequence: TGTGCCAGCAGTTTAAGCCTAGGGGTAAACTACGAGCAGTACTTC.

This clone was counted a single time. The V call is TRBV9, the J call TRBJ2-2; no reliable D call. Trimming cost V 0 bases and J 6 bases, with 0 bases left between them. This CDR3 has 11 amino acids. Per the germline V gene, CDR1 is SGDLS and CDR2 is YYNGEE. For the CDR3, the DNA is TGTGCCAGCAGCGTAGCCGGGGAGCTGTTTTTT. This encodes CASSVAGELFF.

The V and J genes are TRBV6-5 and TRBJ2-7; 10 bases align to TRBD1. CDR1 is MNHEY and CDR2 is SVGAGI in the germline V gene. The CDR3 runs to 15 residues. After removal of 5 bases from V and 2 bases from J, the junction contained 6 bases not matched to a gene. The CDR3 here is CASSPRQGAAYEQYF. Here the CDR3 DNA reads TGTGCCAGCAGTCCGAGACAGGGGGCAGCCTACGAGCAGTACTTC.

CDR3 loop: CASSAKTGRYEQYF. The CDR3 DNA follows: TGTGCCAGTAGTGCCAAGACAGGGCGCTACGAGCAGTACTTC. The chain employs TRBV19 and TRBJ2-7, with TRBD1 matching over 7 bases. Germline lookup yields CDR1 LNHDA and CDR2 SQIVND (reference sequence). V was clipped by 5 bases and J by 3 bases; unmatched bases: 7. The CDR3 sequence is 14 residues long.

The chain employs TRBV27 and TRBJ1-2, with 9 bases fitting TRBD1. The germline CDR1 and CDR2 sequences are MNHEY and SMNVEV (reference sequence). CDR3 length: 13 residues. V shed 4 bases and J 4 bases; nucleotides not matched to a gene: 1. The CDR3 sequence is CASSSTGGYGYTF. CDR3 in DNA: TGTGCCAGCAGTTCGACAGGGGGCTATGGCTACACCTTC.

The chain links TRBV5-6 to TRBJ2-2; TRBD2 matches 7 bases. Germline lookup yields CDR1 SGHDT and CDR2 YYEEEE. With 0 bases clipped from V and 0 bases from J, the junction kept 2 bases outside the gene matches. The CDR3 has 16 residues. Here the CDR3 reads CASSLALAANTGELFF. Here the CDR3 DNA reads TGTGCCAGCAGCTTGGCTCTAGCGGCGAACACCGGGGAGCTGTTTTTT.

The chain joins TRBV28 to TRBJ1-2, with TRBD1 identical over 7 bases. V lost 5 bases to trimming and J lost 4 bases; unmatched junction nucleotides: 7. This CDR3 is built from 14 residues. The germline CDR1 and CDR2 sequences are MDHEN and SYDVKM. CDR3 protein: CASSASGDSYGYTF. CDR3 nucleotide sequence: TGTGCCAGCAGTGCATCGGGGGACAGCTATGGCTACACCTTC.

This sequence joins TRBV7-2 and TRBJ2-3; 7 nucleotides line up with TRBD2. The CDR3 has 14 amino acids. V shed 5 bases, J shed 6 bases, and the junction held 8 bases outside the gene matches. Germline V CDR1 and CDR2: SGHTA, FQGNSA. CDR3 sequence reads: CASSPRTSRDTQYF. Written as DNA, the CDR3 is TGTGCCAGCAGCCCTCGGACTAGTCGGGATACGCAGTATTTT.

The chain has TRBV2 and TRBJ2-1; D possibly corresponds to TRBD2 (5 bases). Per the germline V gene, CDR1 is SNHLY and CDR2 is FYNNEI. The CDR3 runs 14 residues. Trimming removed 5 bases from V and 7 bases from J, with 15 bases in between. The CDR3 DNA follows: TGTGCCAGCAGTACTAACCTGAGAGGGAATGAGCAGTTCTTC. This sequence encodes CASSTNLRGNEQFF.

The rearrangement links TRBV5-4 to TRBJ2-3, with D maybe TRBD2 (6 bases). Germline CDR1 and CDR2: SGHNT and YYREEE (reference sequence). This CDR3 is 13 amino acids long. V lost 0 bases, J lost 10 bases, and 12 bases lay in between. The CDR3 DNA is TGTGCCAGCAGCTTGGTTGGGACTCTGGCGCAGTATTTT. This sequence encodes CASSLVGTLAQYF. Full variable domain (remainder filled in from reference TRBV5-4 and TRBJ2-3): ETGVTQSPTHLIKTRGQQVTLRCSSQSGHNTVSWYQQALGQGPQFIFQYYREEENGRGNFPPRFSGLQFPNYSSELNVNALELDDSALYLCASSLVGTLAQYFGPGTRLTVL.

The chain is built from TRBV11-3 and TRBJ2-5; tentatively, D is TRBD2 (7 bases). Trimming shortened V by 5 bases and J by 0 bases, and 19 bases separated the two germline ends. The CDR3 is 17 residues long. Germline-derived CDR1 and CDR2 are SGHNT and YENEEA. The CDR3: CASSPRGGGGYQETQYF. DNA for the CDR3: TGTGCCAGCAGCCCAAGAGGGGGAGGGGGGTACCAAGAGACCCAGTACTTC. Together with reference TRBV11-3 and TRBJ2-5, the CDR3 gives the full variable domain: EAGVVQSPRYKIIEKKQPVAFWCNPISGHNTLYWYLQNLGQGPELLIRYENEEAVDDSQLPKDRFSAERLKGVDSTLKIQPAELGDSAVYLCASSPRGGGGYQETQYFGPGTRLLVL.

The rearrangement joins TRBV14 to TRBJ2-7; D ambiguous. Trimming took off 6 bases at V and 3 bases at J, with 18 bases between the two ends. From germline, CDR1 is SGHDN and CDR2 FVKESK. This CDR3 has 15 residues. CDR3 region: CASSRSPSGFYEQYF. CDR3 nucleotide sequence: TGTGCCAGCAGTCGATCCCCGTCGGGTTTCTACGAGCAGTACTTC.